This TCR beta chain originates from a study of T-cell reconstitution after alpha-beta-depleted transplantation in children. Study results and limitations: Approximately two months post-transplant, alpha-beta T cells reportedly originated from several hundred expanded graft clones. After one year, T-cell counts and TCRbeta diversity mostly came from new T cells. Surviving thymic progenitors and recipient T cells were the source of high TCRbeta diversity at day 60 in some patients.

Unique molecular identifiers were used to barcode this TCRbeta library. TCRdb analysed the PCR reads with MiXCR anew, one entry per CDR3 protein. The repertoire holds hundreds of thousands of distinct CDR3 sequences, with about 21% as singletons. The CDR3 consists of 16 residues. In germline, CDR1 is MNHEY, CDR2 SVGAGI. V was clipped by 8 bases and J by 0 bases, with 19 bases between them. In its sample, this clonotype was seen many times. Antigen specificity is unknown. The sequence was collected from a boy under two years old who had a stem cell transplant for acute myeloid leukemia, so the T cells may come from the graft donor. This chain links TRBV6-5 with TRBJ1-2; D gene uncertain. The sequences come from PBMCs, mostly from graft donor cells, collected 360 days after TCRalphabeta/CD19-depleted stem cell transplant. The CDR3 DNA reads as TGTGCCAGCTCAGCCTTTCGTCCAACGTCTAACTATGGCTACACCTTC. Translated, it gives CASSAFRPTSNYGYTF.